This TCR beta chain originates from a study of PD-1 blockade in classical Hodgkin lymphoma. The V end was cut by 0 bases, the J end by 3 bases, with 8 bases between. Germline CDR1 reads MDHEN; CDR2 reads SYDVKM. CDR3 size: 15 residues. Indicated time point: newly diagnosed, previously untreated cHL patient sample. It was by magnetic negative selection that CD4+ T cells were purified from thawed PBMCs. TCRdb keeps only in-frame clones here, not all; method: immunoSEQ multiplex PCR. The profile covers nearly 35,000 clones, with roughly 90% appearing a single time and less than 0.25% taken by the ten largest.

The sequenced sample consisted of CD4+ T cells from blood. The TCR sequence derives from a human donor with classical Hodgkin lymphoma. The genes are TRBV28 and TRBJ2-2; D call uncertain. CDR3 nucleotide sequence: TGTGCCAGCAGTTTATGGGAATTCGACACCGGGGAGCTGTTTTTT. Its translation is CASSLWEFDTGELFF.